These 22 T cell receptor beta chains came from one sample sequenced in a study of T cell responses to AZD1222 COVID-19 vaccine. Sequenced by immunoSEQ multiplex PCR; TCRdb stores in-frame clones only, minus some. Seen here are under 300,000 clones, approximately 93% observed once, and the top ten hold roughly 0.6%. The sample here was peripheral blood, taken on day 0 of AZD1222 vaccination. These receptors were collected from an adult in good health.

This clone appeared once. CDR3 nucleotide sequence: TGCGCCAGCAGCTTGGGGTGGCTAGCGGGAGAAGACGAGCAGTACTTC. It yields the protein CASSLGWLAGEDEQYF. The chain employs TRBV5-1 and TRBJ2-7; 10 nucleotides align to TRBD2. V dropped 0 bases and J dropped 5; count of bases not matched to a gene: 8. CDR1 is SGHRS and CDR2 is YFSETQ in the germline V gene. This CDR3 has 16 amino acids.

For this clone: At the DNA level, this CDR3 is encoded by other sequences in the same sample as well. V usage is TRBV5-1 and J usage is TRBJ2-7, with D possibly matching TRBD1 (5 bases). Germline V gene sequence: CDR1 SGHRS, CDR2 YFSETQ. This CDR3 has 13 residues. V was trimmed by 3 bases and J by 0 bases, leaving 7 bases between them. Here the CDR3 reads CASSYDSSYEQYF. The CDR3, as DNA: TGCGCCAGCAGCTACGACAGCTCCTACGAGCAGTACTTC.

The V gene is TRBV2, the J gene TRBJ2-7, with D tentatively TRBD2 (6 bases). The CDR3 is 17 residues long. CDR1 and CDR2 from the germline V gene are SNHLY and FYNNEI. V lost 5 bases and J lost 3, with 23 bases in between. The CDR3 sequence: CASSPIILSGTFYEQYF. CDR3 in DNA: TGTGCCAGCAGTCCTATCATCTTATCGGGGACTTTCTACGAGCAGTACTTC.

This clone has just one count. The rearrangement uses TRBV29-1 and TRBJ1-1, with D uncertain. CDR3 length: 12 amino acids. The V end lost 3 bases, the J end lost 5 bases, and 10 bases lay between the germline ends. CDR1 is SQVTM and CDR2 is ANQGSEA in the germline V gene. As DNA, the CDR3 is TGCAGCGTTGATTTGGGGAGAACTGAAGCTTTCTTT. Protein: CSVDLGRTEAFF.

The chain links TRBV24-1 to TRBJ2-1, with 9 bases lining up with TRBD1. The CDR3 is made up of 15 amino acids. Germline CDR1 reads KGHDR; CDR2 reads SFDVKD. The junction had 10 bases not matched to a gene; V was cut back by 9 bases and J by 5 bases. CDR3 sequence reads: CATARGTGWNNEQFF. CDR3 bases: TGTGCCACCGCCCGCGGGACAGGGTGGAACAATGAGCAGTTCTTC.

This rearrangement joins TRBV4-1 to TRBJ1-1; no firm D call. The CDR3 covers 16 residues. V was pared by 4 bases and J by 7 bases, with 22 bases between. Per germline, CDR1 MGHRA and CDR2 YSYEKL. The CDR3 nucleotides are TGCGCCAGCAGCCGAGAGCCCGCCAGTCACCCCCTTGAAGCTTTCTTT. It codes for CASSREPASHPLEAFF.

The gene calls are TRBV6-5 and TRBJ1-1; no firm D call. Germline V gene data show CDR1 as MNHEY and CDR2 as SVGAGI. Trimming pared 7 bases from V and 1 base from J, leaving 13 bases between. This CDR3 has 14 residues. DNA of the CDR3: TGTGCCAGCAAACCCGGGAGTACGAACACTGAAGCTTTCTTT. Protein sequence: CASKPGSTNTEAFF.

The V and J genes are TRBV4-2 and TRBJ1-2, with 7 nucleotides matching TRBD1. V was pared by 0 bases and J by 8 bases, with 9 bases of the junction left unmatched. Germline-derived CDR1 and CDR2 are LGHNA and YNFKEQ. The CDR3 consists of 15 residues. The CDR3 protein is CASSQDKTGQFGYTF. CDR3 nucleotides: TGTGCCAGCAGCCAAGATAAAACGGGACAGTTCGGCTACACCTTC.

V is TRBV25-1 and J is TRBJ2-3; either TRBD1 or TRBD2 may supply D (5 bases each). Trimming removed 3 bases at V and 4 bases at J, with 8 bases between. The germline gives CDR1 MGHDK, CDR2 SYGVNS. The CDR3 is made up of 13 amino acids. Written as DNA, the CDR3 is TGTGCCAGCAGTGAGCCGGGACCAGATACGCAGTATTTT. This gives the protein CASSEPGPDTQYF.

Written as DNA, the CDR3 is TGTGCCAGCAGTTTATGGGGACAGAGCTCCTACGAGCAGTACTTC. Translating gives CASSLWGQSSYEQYF. The V and J genes are TRBV28 and TRBJ2-7, with 7 bases fitting TRBD1. V was pared by 0 bases and J by 0 bases, with 2 bases of the junction left unmatched. Germline V gives CDR1 MDHEN, CDR2 SYDVKM. The CDR3 extends over 15 amino acids.

This chain uses TRBV6-1 with TRBJ2-5; the match to TRBD1 covers 9 bases. Germline V gives CDR1 MNHNS, CDR2 SASEGT. The junction had 11 bases not matched to a gene; V was cut back by 2 bases and J by 4 bases. The CDR3 is made up of 17 amino acids. The CDR3 nucleotides read TGTGCCAGCAGTGAATCAAACCCGACAGGGGGAAGAGAGACCCAGTACTTC. It translates to CASSESNPTGGRETQYF.

The chain uses TRBV10-3 and TRBJ1-4, with a possible D match to TRBD1 (6 bases). The CDR3 covers 15 residues. Trimming took 2 bases from V and 5 from J, leaving 12 bases between them. Germline CDR1 and CDR2: ENHRY and SYGVKD. The CDR3 DNA reads TGTGCCATCAGTGAGAAACAGGGTAGAAATGAAAAACTGTTTTTT. Translation: CAISEKQGRNEKLFF.

This clone has just a few counts. V gene TRBV18 combines with J gene TRBJ1-4; the D gene is possibly TRBD1 (5 bases). Germline V gene data show CDR1 as KGHSH and CDR2 as LQKENI. The CDR3 spans 13 residues. V gave up 4 bases and J gave up 5 bases, with 8 bases separating them. CDR3 nucleotides: TGTGCCAGCTCACGCGGGGGAAATGAAAAACTGTTTTTT. Translated, it gives CASSRGGNEKLFF.

The V gene is TRBV25-1, the J gene TRBJ2-3; 7 positions match TRBD1. In germline, CDR1 is MGHDK, CDR2 SYGVNS. The length of the CDR3 is 13 residues. Trimming at V came to 5 bases and at J to 3 bases, leaving 2 bases not matched to a gene. CDR3 sequence: CASSTGVTDTQYF. The CDR3 DNA is TGTGCCAGCAGTACAGGGGTAACAGATACGCAGTATTTT.

The chain employs TRBV19 and TRBJ1-2, with 7 positions matching TRBD1. CDR1 is LNHDA, CDR2 SQIVND, per germline (reference sequence). This CDR3 region has 15 residues. V lost 3 bases, J lost 1 base, and 5 bases stayed unmatched. The CDR3 DNA sequence: TGTGCCAGTAGTATTCGACAGGGAGGTAACTATGGCTACACCTTC. Amino acids: CASSIRQGGNYGYTF.

The rearrangement links TRBV25-1 to TRBJ1-2, with TRBD1 identical over 9 bases. With 5 bases clipped from V and 4 bases from J, the junction kept 14 bases outside the gene matches. The length of the CDR3 is 17 residues. CDR1 is MGHDK, CDR2 SYGVNS, per germline. CDR3 nucleotides: TGTGCCAGCAGTCGTCAGGGTGGGACAGGGATTCCCTATGGCTACACCTTC. Translation gives CASSRQGGTGIPYGYTF.

This chain joins TRBV2 and TRBJ1-5; D is possibly TRBD1 (6 bases). Trimming left V 7 bases short and J 7 bases short, with 14 bases between. The length of the CDR3 is 13 residues. CDR1 and CDR2 from the germline V gene are SNHLY and FYNNEI. CDR3 sequence reads: CASTGGGRQPQHF. CDR3 nucleotide sequence: TGTGCCAGCACCGGGGGGGGCAGACAGCCCCAGCATTTT.

The chain uses TRBV27 and TRBJ1-1; 8 positions agree with TRBD1. V shed 2 bases, J shed 4 bases, and the junction held 0 bases outside the gene matches. This CDR3 has 13 amino acids. CDR1 MNHEY and CDR2 SMNVEV come from the germline V gene (reference sequence). The CDR3 nucleotides are TGTGCCAGCAGTTTAGACAGGGGCACTGAAGCTTTCTTT. Its translation: CASSLDRGTEAFF.

The chain links TRBV11-1 to TRBJ1-2; TRBD1 agrees at 8 bases. The V segment lost 1 base and the J segment 2 bases; nucleotides outside the gene matches: 3. The CDR3 consists of 15 residues. CDR1 is SGHAT and CDR2 is FQDESV in the germline V gene (reference sequence). CDR3 sequence (DNA): TGTGCCAGCAGCTTAGGGACAGGGAACAACTATGGCTACACCTTC. Residues: CASSLGTGNNYGYTF.

The rearrangement joins TRBV27 to TRBJ1-6; unclear D gene. The V gene lost 7 bases and the J gene lost 6 bases, with 10 bases spanning the gap. The CDR3 consists of 13 residues. Germline CDR1 and CDR2: MNHEY and SMNVEV (reference sequence). The CDR3 sequence: CASKPTVNSPLHF. Written as DNA, the CDR3 is TGTGCCAGCAAGCCCACAGTTAATTCACCCCTCCACTTT.

V usage is TRBV7-8 and J usage is TRBJ2-7; D possibly corresponds to TRBD1 (6 bases). Trimming took 1 base from V and 2 from J, leaving 15 bases between them. Germline V lookup: CDR1 SGHVS, CDR2 FQNEAQ. CDR3 size: 16 residues. CDR3 coding DNA: TGTGCCAGCAGCTTAGGGGGTCCCGGGACAACCTACGAGCAGTACTTC. Its protein is CASSLGGPGTTYEQYF.

The chain combines TRBV6-1 with TRBJ1-5; TRBD1 might be the D (5 bases). Germline V gives CDR1 MNHNS, CDR2 SASEGT. This CDR3 spans 14 amino acids. V lost 1 base, J lost 5 bases, and 9 bases lay in between. The CDR3 reads CASSEGTLYQPQHF. CDR3 in DNA: TGTGCCAGCAGTGAAGGGACACTTTATCAGCCCCAGCATTTT.